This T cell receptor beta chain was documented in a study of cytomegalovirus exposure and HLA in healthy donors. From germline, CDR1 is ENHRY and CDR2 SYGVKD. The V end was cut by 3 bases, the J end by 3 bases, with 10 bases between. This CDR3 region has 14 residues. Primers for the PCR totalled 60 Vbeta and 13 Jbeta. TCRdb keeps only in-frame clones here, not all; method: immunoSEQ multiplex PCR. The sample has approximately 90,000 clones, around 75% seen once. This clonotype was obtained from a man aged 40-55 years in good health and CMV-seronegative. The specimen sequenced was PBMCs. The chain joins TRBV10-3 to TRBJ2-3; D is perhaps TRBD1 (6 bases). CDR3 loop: CAISEQGRTDTQYF. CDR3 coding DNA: TGTGCCATCAGTGAACAGGGAAGGACAGATACGCAGTATTTT.